This TCR beta chain came from a study of blood T cell repertoires in COVID-19. The repertoire was sequenced with immunoSEQ multiplex PCR; TCRdb's copy has only in-frame clones and lacks some. The sample consists of 40,000 to 50,000 clones, 90% of them appearing once. The germline V gene has CDR1 MDHEN and CDR2 SYDVKM. Trimming left V 3 bases short and J 8 bases short, with 16 bases between. The CDR3 loop spans 15 amino acids. The sequence was obtained from a human donor in a cohort sampled during active COVID-19. The V call is TRBV28, the J call TRBJ1-4; D is ambiguous. The sequenced sample consisted of peripheral blood. CDR3 amino acids: CASSFRGWSREKLFF. The CDR3 nucleotides read TGTGCCAGCAGTTTCAGAGGGTGGTCGCGGGAAAAACTGTTTTTT.